Described below is a single TCR beta chain sequence and its context. The source of the sample is a study of T cell clones after liver transplantation. The overall study: Post-transplant blood was tracked for graft-donor-reactive T cell clones identified in a pre-transplant mixed lymphocyte reaction.

The J segment lost 0 bases and the V segment lost 6 bases, leaving 7 bases of the junction unmatched. This CDR3 has 15 amino acids. Germline V CDR1 and CDR2: MDHEN, SYDVKM. Method: immunoSEQ multiplex PCR; TCRdb's copy keeps in-frame clones and lacks some. The sample holds 12,000 to 15,000 clones, nearly 95% seen once. Sample: CD8+ T cells from blood, taken before liver transplant. This receptor was obtained from a human donor who received a liver transplant. The genes are TRBV28 and TRBJ1-1; 7 nucleotides match TRBD1. The CDR3: CASRTYRGMNTEAFF. CDR3 in DNA: TGTGCCAGCAGAACCTACAGGGGCATGAACACTGAAGCTTTCTTT.